The 30 T cell receptor beta chains listed next were all sequenced from one sample in a study of cytomegalovirus exposure and HLA in healthy donors (dated by TCRdb to 2017 to 2019). Receptor amplification or capture employed the immunoSEQ multiplex PCR assay. For the multiplex PCR, a mixture combining 60 forward primers for TCR Vbeta segments and 13 reverse primers for TCR Jbeta segments was used. Not all clones reach the TCRdb copy of this immuneACCESS table, which keeps in-frame sequences only. Checked studies attribute under half of the gap to unresolved V genes and leave the rest unexplained. Here the sample has hundreds of thousands of clones; around nine tenths occur a single time. Less than 1.2% of the sample goes to the ten largest clones. The sample comprised PBMCs. These receptors all come from a woman younger than 30 in good health and CMV-seronegative.

V and J are TRBV10-1 and TRBJ2-2; D unresolved. With 0 bases removed from V and 8 bases from J, the gap between germline ends came to 7 bases. The CDR3 is 13 amino acids. Per germline, CDR1 WNHNN and CDR2 SYGVQD (reference sequence). The CDR3 coding sequence is TGCGCCAGCAGTGAGTCCTTAATAGGGGAGCTGTTTTTT. It yields the protein CASSESLIGELFF.

This chain links TRBV18 with TRBJ2-7; tentative D call: TRBD1 (5 bases). The length of the CDR3 is 15 residues. The V gene lost 4 bases and the J gene lost 4 bases, with 17 bases spanning the gap. In germline, CDR1 is KGHSH, CDR2 LQKENI. The CDR3 region is CASSQKETQGYEQYF. The CDR3 coding sequence is TGTGCCAGCTCACAAAAAGAGACTCAGGGTTACGAGCAGTACTTC.

The chain is built from TRBV4-1 and TRBJ2-3; D may be TRBD2 (5 bases). The V end was cut by 0 bases, the J end by 9 bases, with 13 bases between. This CDR3 has 14 residues. Germline lookup yields CDR1 MGHRA and CDR2 YSYEKL. DNA for the CDR3: TGCGCCAGCAGCCAAGACCCCCCGGGGTTGACGCAGTATTTT. Translated, it gives CASSQDPPGLTQYF.

In this sample, this clone turned up once. J is TRBJ1-1 and V is TRBV11-3; tentatively, D is TRBD1 (5 bases). V lost 3 bases to trimming and J lost 11 bases, with 28 bases between them. The CDR3 is 17 residues long. Germline CDR1 and CDR2: SGHNT and YENEEA. The CDR3 region is CASSLRYRVREGDWAFF. The CDR3 DNA is TGTGCCAGCAGCTTGAGATATCGGGTCAGGGAAGGGGACTGGGCTTTCTTT. Looking up the rest from reference TRBV11-3 and TRBJ1-1 gives the full variable domain: EAGVVQSPRYKIIEKKQPVAFWCNPISGHNTLYWYLQNLGQGPELLIRYENEEAVDDSQLPKDRFSAERLKGVDSTLKIQPAELGDSAVYLCASSLRYRVREGDWAFFGQGTRLTVV.

This sequence joins TRBV7-8 and TRBJ2-1, with 9 bases fitting TRBD2. From germline, CDR1 is SGHVS and CDR2 FQNEAQ. The V and J ends lost 0 bases and 7 bases, in that order; junction bases with no gene match: 4. The CDR3 has 15 amino acids. This chain's CDR3 is CASSLAGGRANEQFF. Written as DNA, the CDR3 is TGTGCCAGCAGCTTAGCTGGCGGGAGGGCTAATGAGCAGTTCTTC.

The rearrangement joins TRBV4-1 to TRBJ2-5; D uncertain. TRBJ2-7 matches the DNA end more closely, so the J call is doubtful. CDR3 length equals 16 residues. The germline V gene has CDR1 MGHRA and CDR2 YSYEKL. The chain's CDR3 is CASSQDLRGSTYEQYF. The DNA for the CDR3 is TGCGCCAGCAGCCAAGATCTAAGAGGCAGCACCTACGAGCAGTACTTC.

This chain joins TRBV7-3 and TRBJ2-3; 7 bases fit TRBD1. This CDR3 has 18 amino acids. The germline CDR1 and CDR2 sequences are SGHTA and FQGTGA. Trimming cost V 0 bases and J 2 bases; bases outside gene matches: 11. The CDR3 DNA sequence: TGTGCCAGCAGCTTAACGATAGTAGGGGGCGTGATCACAGATACGCAGTATTTT. It encodes CASSLTIVGGVITDTQYF.

In this sample, this clone turned up once. The chain couples TRBV2 to TRBJ2-1; no firm D call. Germline V gene lookup returns CDR1 SNHLY and CDR2 FYNNEI. V lost 7 bases, J lost 3 bases, and 7 bases lay in between. This CDR3 contains 12 residues. The CDR3 coding sequence is TGTGCCAGCACCCCCTTCTACAATGAGCAGTTCTTC. Its protein is CASTPFYNEQFF. Full variable domain (rest looked up from reference TRBV2 and TRBJ2-1): EPEVTQTPSHQVTQMGQEVILRCVPISNHLYFYWYRQILGQKVEFLVSFYNNEISEKSEIFDDQFSVERPDGSNFTLKIRSTKLEDSAMYFCASTPFYNEQFFGPGTRLTVL.

The chain has TRBV6-1 and TRBJ1-1, with 8 bases that match TRBD1. Trimming at V came to 7 bases and at J to 3 bases, leaving 7 bases not matched to a gene. The CDR3 contains 14 residues. CDR1 MNHNS and CDR2 SASEGT come from the germline V gene. CDR3 amino acids: CASTLTGADTEAFF. DNA for the CDR3: TGTGCCAGCACTTTGACAGGGGCGGACACTGAAGCTTTCTTT.

This clone has just one count. This chain links TRBV18 with TRBJ2-5; 7 nucleotides agree with TRBD1. V shed 8 bases and J 5 bases; nucleotides not matched to a gene: 11. The CDR3 consists of 14 residues. Germline-derived CDR1 and CDR2 are KGHSH and LQKENI. The CDR3 bases are TGTGCCAGCGCCCCCCCCGGGACAGTGGAGACCCAGTACTTC. Its protein is CASAPPGTVETQYF.

The chain carries TRBV30 and TRBJ2-1, with TRBD2 matching over 11 bases. V lost 5 bases, J lost 5 bases, and 8 bases stayed unmatched. The V gene's germline CDR1 is GTSNPN and CDR2 SVGIG (reference sequence). This CDR3 is built from 15 residues. In DNA, the CDR3 is TGTGCCTGGTCGAAGGGACTAGCGGTCAACAATGAGCAGTTCTTC. It codes for CAWSKGLAVNNEQFF.

This clone has more than one count but fewer than ten. The chain couples TRBV7-9 to TRBJ2-2; 9 bases map to TRBD1. Looked up from germline, CDR1 is SEHNR and CDR2 is FQNEAQ (reference sequence). Unmatched junction bases numbered 7, after V lost 5 bases and J lost 6 bases. The CDR3 runs to 15 residues. This chain's CDR3 is CASSPGTGYSGELFF. DNA for the CDR3: TGTGCCAGCAGCCCCGGGACAGGGTATTCCGGGGAGCTGTTTTTT.

V gene TRBV9 combines with J gene TRBJ2-2; D is undetermined. The CDR3 runs to 15 residues. Germline V gene lookup returns CDR1 SGDLS and CDR2 YYNGEE. V was trimmed by 0 bases and J by 5 bases, leaving 11 bases between them. CDR3 region: CASSVETTFTGELFF. As DNA, the CDR3 is TGTGCCAGCAGCGTAGAAACGACATTTACCGGGGAGCTGTTTTTT.

V is TRBV7-2 and J is TRBJ1-2, with a tentative D call TRBD1 (5 bases). Germline V gives CDR1 SGHTA, CDR2 FQGNSA. This CDR3 contains 14 residues. Trimming pared 1 base from V and 5 bases from J, leaving 11 bases between. For the CDR3, the DNA is TGTGCCAGCAGCTTAGGGGGGACTGCGTATGGCTACACCTTC. It yields the protein CASSLGGTAYGYTF.

This sequence joins TRBV4-2 and TRBJ2-7; TRBD2 matches 12 bases. Germline values: CDR1 LGHNA, CDR2 YNFKEQ. This CDR3 contains 16 residues. The V gene end was trimmed by 0 bases and the J gene end by 2 bases; junction bases not matched to a gene: 2. As DNA, the CDR3 is TGTGCCAGCAGCCAAGATTCTAGCGGGGGGGCCTACGAGCAGTACTTC. Amino acids: CASSQDSSGGAYEQYF.

The V gene is TRBV9, the J gene TRBJ2-2; 9 bases agree with TRBD1. The CDR3 has 15 amino acids. V gave up 4 bases and J gave up 4 bases; unmatched junction bases: 5. Per germline, CDR1 SGDLS and CDR2 YYNGEE. CDR3 sequence reads: CASSNTGGGTGELFF. In DNA form, the CDR3 reads TGTGCCAGCAGCAATACAGGGGGCGGCACCGGGGAGCTGTTTTTT.

This chain uses TRBV19 with TRBJ1-1; D is perhaps TRBD1 (6 bases). Germline CDR1 is LNHDA and CDR2 is SQIVND (reference sequence). The CDR3 is made up of 15 amino acids. V lost 5 bases and J lost 3, with 16 bases in between. The CDR3 DNA reads TGTGCCAGTAGTCGCATTCACAGGGTAGACACTGAAGCTTTCTTT. Residues: CASSRIHRVDTEAFF.

The rearrangement uses TRBV2 and TRBJ2-3; D possibly corresponds to TRBD1 (5 bases). The germline V gene encodes CDR1 SNHLY and CDR2 FYNNEI. The V end lost 5 bases, the J end lost 3 bases, and 9 bases lay between the germline ends. The CDR3 length is 13 residues. The CDR3 DNA sequence: TGTGCCAGCAGTTCTGACAGAACAGATACGCAGTATTTT. As protein: CASSSDRTDTQYF.

This chain uses TRBV5-6 with TRBJ2-3, with TRBD2 matching over 7 bases. Germline loops: CDR1 SGHDT, CDR2 YYEEEE. Losses at the gene ends were 0 bases for V and 2 bases for J; bases not matched to a gene: 6. The CDR3 runs 16 residues. As DNA, the CDR3 is TGTGCCAGCAGCTTGGGAAAAGCGGGAACCACAGATACGCAGTATTTT. This translates into CASSLGKAGTTDTQYF.

This clone occurred once. The chain joins TRBV2 to TRBJ2-7, with D possibly TRBD1 on 6 matching bases. Trimming shortened V by 7 bases and J by 5 bases, and 18 bases separated the two germline ends. Per the germline V gene, CDR1 is SNHLY and CDR2 is FYNNEI. The CDR3 consists of 14 residues. In DNA form, the CDR3 reads TGTGCCAGCATAAGGGGGTACGCAAGAGACGAGCAGTACTTC. Translated, it gives CASIRGYARDEQYF.

This clone was recorded once. The chain uses TRBV5-1 and TRBJ1-1, with TRBD1 as a possible D gene (5 bases). The germline V and J ends were trimmed by 2 bases and 3 bases, with 11 bases remaining between them. The germline gives CDR1 SGHRS, CDR2 YFSETQ. This CDR3 has 14 residues. The CDR3 sequence: CASSFGQGHTEAFF. CDR3 coding DNA: TGCGCCAGCAGCTTTGGGCAGGGTCACACTGAAGCTTTCTTT.

The chain links TRBV7-6 to TRBJ1-2, with D maybe TRBD1 (6 bases). The ends were cut back, 4 bases at V and 1 base at J, with 10 bases in the middle. This CDR3 contains 14 residues. Germline CDR1 and CDR2: SGHVS and FNYEAQ. CDR3 protein: CASSSGHLNYGYTF. CDR3 bases: TGTGCCAGCAGCTCGGGACACCTTAACTATGGCTACACCTTC.

This clone has just a few counts. The CDR3 sequence: CASSRGQKRSGELFF. The DNA for the CDR3 is TGTGCCAGCAGCCGCGGACAGAAAAGGTCCGGGGAGCTGTTTTTT. The V call is TRBV11-3, the J call TRBJ2-2; possible D gene TRBD1, 6 bases. Per germline, CDR1 SGHNT and CDR2 YENEEA. The CDR3 sequence is 15 residues long. V was clipped by 5 bases and J by 6 bases, with 16 bases between them.

The chain combines TRBV6-6 with TRBJ1-1, with no clear D. Germline assignment: CDR1 MNHNY and CDR2 SVGAGI (reference sequence). With 8 bases removed from V and 2 bases from J, the gap between germline ends came to 18 bases. This CDR3 is built from 15 residues. CDR3 sequence reads: CASGGLRSDNTEAFF. The CDR3 bases are TGTGCCAGCGGAGGGTTAAGATCGGATAACACTGAAGCTTTCTTT.

The chain uses TRBV6-1 and TRBJ1-4; 10 bases fit TRBD1. Germline CDR1 is MNHNS and CDR2 is SASEGT. Germline trimming cut 1 base from V and 8 bases from J; bases unmatched to any gene: 10. This CDR3 has 17 amino acids. Here the CDR3 reads CASSEVRPGQGNEKLFF. DNA for the CDR3: TGTGCCAGCAGTGAAGTGCGGCCGGGACAGGGGAACGAAAAACTGTTTTTT.

The chain couples TRBV7-9 to TRBJ1-1; the match to TRBD1 covers 7 bases. After removal of 5 bases from V and 7 bases from J, the junction contained 4 bases not matched to a gene. This CDR3 region has 12 residues. Germline loops: CDR1 SEHNR, CDR2 FQNEAQ (reference sequence). CDR3 DNA: TGTGCCAGCAGCCCGACAGGGATTGAAGCTTTCTTT. Encoded protein: CASSPTGIEAFF.

The V and J genes are TRBV20-1 and TRBJ2-7, with D unclear. Trimming removed 8 bases from V and 4 bases from J, with 9 bases in between. Germline-derived CDR1 and CDR2 are DFQATT and SNEGSKA (reference sequence). The CDR3 is 10 residues long. The CDR3 region has the DNA TGCAGTTCCACTAAATACGAGCAGTACTTC. The encoded protein is CSSTKYEQYF.

The gene calls are TRBV30 and TRBJ2-2; the D is unclear. Trimming shortened V by 2 bases and J by 7 bases, and 8 bases separated the two germline ends. CDR1 and CDR2 (germline): GTSNPN, SVGIG (reference sequence). This CDR3 has 12 amino acids. The CDR3 nucleotides read TGTGCCTGGAGTAGATCCTACGGGGAGCTGTTTTTT. It specifies CAWSRSYGELFF.

This sequence joins TRBV6-5 and TRBJ2-7; tentative D call: TRBD2 (6 bases). Per germline, CDR1 MNHEY and CDR2 SVGAGI. The CDR3 consists of 13 residues. V was shortened by 5 bases and J by 1 base, with 9 bases between the two germline ends. The CDR3 sequence is CASSAGGSYEQYF. CDR3 sequence (DNA): TGTGCCAGCAGTGCCGGGGGTTCCTACGAGCAGTACTTC.

This clone was seen just once. The chain couples TRBV2 to TRBJ1-2; unclear D gene. V gave up 0 bases and J gave up 8 bases, with 13 bases separating them. Germline values: CDR1 SNHLY, CDR2 FYNNEI. This CDR3 comprises 14 residues. CDR3 sequence (DNA): TGTGCCAGCAGTGAAGCGCTTCGGGGTTGGGGCTACACCTTC. This gives the protein CASSEALRGWGYTF.